The 17 T cell receptor beta chains reported below all come from one sample, sequenced in a study of identical twins. Via MiXCR, TCRdb re-called the 5' RACE reads, giving one row per CDR3 protein. The data contain 400,000 to 550,000 distinct CDR3 sequences, 20% to 25% of them singletons. The data also belong to a second study, concerning T cells expressing NK-cell markers.

Sequencing input: CD4+ T cells sorted from blood. The receptors were gathered from a woman younger than 35 in good health.

The chain recombines TRBV5-1 with TRBJ2-7, with no clear D. The CDR3 is made up of 13 amino acids. The V end was cut by 5 bases, the J end by 0 bases, with 9 bases between. Germline-derived CDR1 and CDR2 are SGHRS and YFSETQ. The CDR3 sequence: CASRRYDSYEQYF. The CDR3 DNA reads TGCGCCAGCAGACGGTATGACTCCTACGAGCAGTACTTC. Full variable domain (remainder filled in from reference TRBV5-1 and TRBJ2-7): KAGVTQTPRYLIKTRGQQVTLSCSPISGHRSVSWYQQTPGQGLQFLFEYFSETQRNKGNFPGRFSGRQFSNSRSEMNVSTLELGDSALYLCASRRYDSYEQYFGPGTRLTVT.

This clonotype occurred many times. The V call is TRBV12-3 or TRBV12-4, the J call TRBJ2-2; the D is unclear. CDR3 length equals 12 residues. The V end lost 1 base, the J end lost 6 bases, and 3 bases lay between the germline ends. In DNA, the CDR3 is TGTGCCAGCAGTTTAGGGTCCGGGGAGCTGTTTTTT. Its protein product is CASSLGSGELFF.

The chain carries TRBV12-3 or TRBV12-4 and TRBJ1-1, with D hard to call. This CDR3 spans 15 amino acids. Trimming pared 6 bases from V and 2 bases from J, leaving 16 bases between. The CDR3 reads CASSLHEAGNTEAFF. The DNA for the CDR3 is TGTGCCAGCAGCCTTCACGAGGCGGGAAACACTGAAGCTTTCTTT.

The J gene is TRBJ1-2, the V gene TRBV2; D unresolved. In germline, CDR1 is SNHLY, CDR2 FYNNEI. The ends were cut back, 10 bases at V and 5 bases at J, with 8 bases in the middle. The CDR3 runs to 10 residues. CDR3 loop: CAMSPYGYTF. Written as DNA, the CDR3 is TGTGCCATGTCGCCATATGGCTACACCTTC. Full variable domain (missing parts from reference TRBV2 and TRBJ1-2): EPEVTQTPSHQVTQMGQEVILRCVPISNHLYFYWYRQILGQKVEFLVSFYNNEISEKSEIFDDQFSVERPDGSNFTLKIRSTKLEDSAMYFCAMSPYGYTFGSGTRLTVV.

This clonotype was observed a few times. The chain carries TRBV5-1 and TRBJ2-5; D gene uncertain. Trimming pared 2 bases from V and 2 bases from J, leaving 7 bases between. The CDR3 sequence is 13 residues long. Germline CDR1 and CDR2: SGHRS and YFSETQ. The CDR3 nucleotides are TGCGCCAGCAGCTTCTCCTCGCAAGAGACCCAGTACTTC. Its protein product is CASSFSSQETQYF.

This clonotype was observed a few times. The chain is built from TRBV20-1 and TRBJ1-6, with D possibly TRBD1 on 5 matching bases. Trimming took 4 bases from V and 7 from J, leaving 14 bases between them. The CDR3 loop spans 14 amino acids. The germline gives CDR1 DFQATT, CDR2 SNEGSKA (reference sequence). DNA of the CDR3: TGCAGTGCTACCCGACAGAGTCTAAATTCACCCCTCCACTTT. This gives the protein CSATRQSLNSPLHF.

This clonotype was seen a few times. This rearrangement joins TRBV20-1 to TRBJ2-2; 7 bases match TRBD2. Germline V gives CDR1 DFQATT, CDR2 SNEGSKA (reference sequence). Losses at the gene ends were 7 bases for V and 3 bases for J; bases not matched to a gene: 5. CDR3 length: 13 amino acids. CDR3 coding DNA: TGCAGTGGTCAGGCGGGGGACACCGGGGAGCTGTTTTTT. Translation: CSGQAGDTGELFF.

This clonotype has ten or more counts. This chain connects TRBV12-3 or TRBV12-4 to TRBJ1-2; D gene ambiguous. The CDR3 is 14 amino acids. Trimming stripped 1 base from V and 4 bases from J, with 10 bases between. The CDR3 reads CASSLGTMGYGYTF. CDR3 sequence (DNA): TGTGCCAGCAGTTTAGGGACCATGGGCTATGGCTACACCTTC.

This chain links TRBV7-2 with TRBJ1-6; maybe TRBD1 (5 bases). The V end was cut by 2 bases, the J end by 9 bases, with 11 bases between. Germline lookup yields CDR1 SGHTA and CDR2 FQGNSA. This CDR3 is built from 14 residues. The CDR3 region has the DNA TGTGCCAGCAGCTTACTGGGGGTATTTTCACCCCTCCACTTT. Translation gives CASSLLGVFSPLHF.

This clonotype appeared a few times. V usage is TRBV9 and J usage is TRBJ2-1; the match to TRBD2 covers 7 bases. The ends lost 3 bases at V and 8 bases at J; junction bases unmatched: 11. Germline lookup yields CDR1 SGDLS and CDR2 YYNGEE. The CDR3 sequence is 15 residues long. CDR3 nucleotides: TGTGCCAGCAGCGCGCGGGACTATTCTTCCCATGAGCAGTTCTTC. Protein sequence: CASSARDYSSHEQFF. The whole variable domain, filled in from reference TRBV9 and TRBJ2-1, reads DSGVTQTPKHLITATGQRVTLRCSPRSGDLSVYWYQQSLDQGLQFLIQYYNGEERAKGNILERFSAQQFPDLHSELNLSSLELGDSALYFCASSARDYSSHEQFFGPGTRLTVL.

The genes are TRBV12-3 or TRBV12-4 and TRBJ1-1; 7 bases map to TRBD1. CDR3 length: 14 residues. Losses at the gene ends were 7 bases for V and 6 bases for J; bases not matched to a gene: 11. CDR3 nucleotides: TGTGCCAGCAAAGGGGGCCTGATGGTAGCTGAAGCTTTCTTT. Its protein is CASKGGLMVAEAFF.

The chain uses TRBV10-3 and TRBJ1-1, with a weak D call TRBD1 (5 bases). With 2 bases removed from V and 5 bases from J, the gap between germline ends came to 18 bases. Germline-derived CDR1 and CDR2 are ENHRY and SYGVKD. The CDR3 is made up of 16 amino acids. The CDR3 DNA reads as TGTGCCATCAGTGAGGCACGCGGACACCTTGAGACTGAAGCTTTCTTT. Translated: CAISEARGHLETEAFF.

This clonotype was detected a few times. CDR3 loop: CASSLVRGSNTEAFF. DNA of the CDR3: TGTGCCAGCAGCTTAGTACGGGGTTCGAACACTGAAGCTTTCTTT. V and J are TRBV7-9 and TRBJ1-1, with D unclear. Germline CDR1 reads SEHNR; CDR2 reads FQNEAQ (reference sequence). The V end was cut by 1 base, the J end by 1 base, with 10 bases between. The CDR3 is made up of 15 amino acids.

The CDR3 is CASIPRGMGDTQYF. In nucleotides, the CDR3 is TGTGCCAGCATCCCCCGGGGAATGGGAGATACGCAGTATTTT. V and J are TRBV25-1 and TRBJ2-3, with a possible D match to TRBD2 (5 bases). V was shortened by 7 bases and J by 5 bases, with 16 bases between the two germline ends. Per the germline V gene, CDR1 is MGHDK and CDR2 is SYGVNS. This CDR3 contains 14 residues.

The J gene is TRBJ1-1, the V gene TRBV20-1; the D gene is possibly TRBD1 (6 bases). From germline, CDR1 is DFQATT and CDR2 SNEGSKA (reference sequence). This CDR3 is 15 amino acids long. Trimming removed 0 bases at V and 4 bases at J, with 15 bases between. CDR3 DNA sequence: TGCAGTGCTAGAGATAATCCGGGGGCGCGCACTGAAGCTTTCTTT. It is translated as CSARDNPGARTEAFF.

The chain combines TRBV5-1 with TRBJ2-7, with no clear D. V was pared by 5 bases and J by 5 bases, with 8 bases between. Germline assignment: CDR1 SGHRS and CDR2 YFSETQ. This CDR3 has 11 amino acids. The CDR3 coding sequence is TGCGCCAGCAGGGCAGTCAACGAGCAGTACTTC. This encodes CASRAVNEQYF.

This clonotype has more than one count but fewer than ten. The genes are TRBV3-1 and TRBJ1-2; weak D call: TRBD1 (5 bases). The CDR3 has 14 residues. Trimming stripped 3 bases from V and 8 bases from J, with 16 bases between. Germline V gene lookup returns CDR1 LGHDT and CDR2 YNNKEL (reference sequence). This chain's CDR3 is CASSQRGRLGGYTF. CDR3 in DNA: TGTGCCAGCAGCCAGCGGGGGAGACTGGGAGGCTACACCTTC.